These T cell receptor beta chains were read from a single sample in a study of T cell changes during pregnancy in multiple sclerosis. Some clones are missing from TCRdb's copy, which holds only in-frame ones; the method was immunoSEQ multiplex PCR. The repertoire holds 30,000 to 35,000 clones, with over 80% as singletons. Sequenced material: CD8+ T cells from peripheral blood mononuclear cells, taken in the first trimester of pregnancy. The receptors originated from a female donor with multiple sclerosis, enrolled in a pregnancy study. The CDR3 runs from the conserved cysteine through the conserved F or W. The D gene is left open where the match is weak. A row's size may be missing; if present it is once, few, many or a size class.

>NA|TRBV4-1|NA|TRBJ2-1
CASSQDPSFYNEQFF
TGCGCCAGCAGCCAAGATCCTAGTTTCTACAATGAGCAGTTCTTC
>TRBD1|TRBV6-4|NA|TRBJ2-1
CASSQGAWGEQFF
TGTGCCAGCAGCCAGGGGGCATGGGGTGAGCAGTTCTTC
>NA|TRBV29-1|NA|TRBJ2-5
CSVVGGWMAQETQYF
TGCAGCGTTGTGGGAGGCTGGATGGCTCAAGAGACCCAGTACTTC
>NA|TRBV7-3|NA|TRBJ2-2
CASSWGVESGELFF
TGTGCCAGCAGCTGGGGGGTCGAATCCGGGGAGCTGTTTTTT
>TRBD1|TRBV27|NA|TRBJ1-5
CASSSLLTGDSNQPQHF
TGTGCCAGCAGTTCTCTATTGACAGGGGATAGCAATCAGCCCCAGCATTTT
>TRBD2|TRBV27|NA|TRBJ2-7
CASSWGLAYEQYF
TGTGCCAGCAGTTGGGGACTAGCGTACGAGCAGTACTTC
>NA|TRBV25-1|NA|TRBJ1-2
CASSENPQGYGYTF
TGTGCCAGCAGTGAAAACCCCCAGGGGTATGGCTACACCTTC
>TRBD2|TRBV2|NA|TRBJ2-3
CASSEFWTSGGSTDTQYF
TGTGCCAGCAGTGAGTTCTGGACTAGCGGGGGTAGCACAGATACGCAGTATTTT
>TRBD2|TRBV7-9|NA|TRBJ2-5
CASSHGGDPETQYF
TGTGCCAGCAGCCACGGGGGGGACCCAGAGACCCAGTACTTC
>TRBD2|TRBV18|NA|TRBJ2-7
CASSPPGRGGQYEQYF
TGTGCCAGCTCACCACCGGGACGGGGGGGCCAATACGAGCAGTACTTC
>TRBD1|TRBV30|NA|TRBJ2-5
CAWSTGASTETQYF
TGTGCCTGGAGTACAGGGGCCTCCACTGAGACCCAGTACTTC
>TRBD2|TRBV9|NA|TRBJ2-7
CASSPTPSGTYEQYF
TGTGCCAGCAGCCCGACGCCTAGCGGGACTTACGAGCAGTACTTC
>TRBD2|TRBV28|NA|TRBJ2-2
CASSAPGLAGTGELFF
TGTGCCAGCAGTGCCCCGGGACTAGCGGGGACCGGGGAGCTGTTTTTT
>TRBD1|TRBV6-6|NA|TRBJ1-1
CASSAWTGLMNTEAFF
TGTGCCAGCAGTGCCTGGACAGGACTCATGAACACTGAAGCTTTCTTT
>NA|TRBV4-1|NA|TRBJ1-5
CASSQGTVGQPQHF
TGCGCCAGCAGTCAGGGCACGGTGGGTCAGCCCCAGCATTTT
>TRBD2|TRBV4-2|once|TRBJ2-7
CASSQDPQREGPIEQYF
TGTGCCAGCAGCCAAGATCCCCAGCGGGAGGGCCCAATCGAGCAGTACTTC
>TRBD2|TRBV19|NA|TRBJ2-3
CASSTLAGGYGDEDTQYF
TGTGCCAGTAGTACGTTGGCGGGAGGGTACGGGGATGAGGATACGCAGTATTTT
>NA|TRBV10-3|NA|TRBJ1-5
CAISDLRGNQPQHF
TGTGCCATCAGTGACCTACGGGGGAACCAGCCCCAGCATTTT
>NA|TRBV6-5|NA|TRBJ2-3
CASTDRPTDTQYF
TGTGCCAGCACAGACAGGCCCACAGATACGCAGTATTTT
>NA|TRBV6-1|NA|TRBJ2-7
CAVGGLGLSYEQYF
TGTGCCGTAGGAGGGTTGGGGCTCTCCTACGAGCAGTACTTC
>NA|TRBV6-6|NA|TRBJ2-1
CASSYAPGATYNEQFF
TGTGCCAGCAGTTACGCCCCAGGGGCAACCTACAATGAGCAGTTCTTC
>NA|TRBV7-9|NA|TRBJ2-3
CASSPIPDTQYF
TGTGCCAGCAGCCCCATCCCAGATACGCAGTATTTT
>TRBD2|TRBV29-1|NA|TRBJ2-1
CSVGGLLTFSYNEQFF
TGCAGCGTTGGGGGACTACTTACCTTCTCCTACAATGAGCAGTTCTTC
>TRBD1|TRBV7-3|once|TRBJ2-2
CASSPFGTANTGELFF
TGTGCCAGCAGCCCGTTCGGGACAGCGAACACCGGGGAGCTGTTTTTT
>TRBD2|TRBV11-3|NA|TRBJ2-1
CASSLGSGRGSSSYNEQFF
TGTGCCAGCAGCTTAGGTAGCGGGAGGGGCTCGAGCTCCTACAATGAGCAGTTCTTC
>NA|TRBV27|NA|TRBJ2-7
CASSMRGGSYEQYF
TGTGCCAGCAGTATGCGGGGTGGGTCCTACGAGCAGTACTTC
>NA|TRBV27|NA|TRBJ2-5
CASSLIYGQETQYF
TGTGCCAGCAGTTTGATCTACGGGCAAGAGACCCAGTACTTC